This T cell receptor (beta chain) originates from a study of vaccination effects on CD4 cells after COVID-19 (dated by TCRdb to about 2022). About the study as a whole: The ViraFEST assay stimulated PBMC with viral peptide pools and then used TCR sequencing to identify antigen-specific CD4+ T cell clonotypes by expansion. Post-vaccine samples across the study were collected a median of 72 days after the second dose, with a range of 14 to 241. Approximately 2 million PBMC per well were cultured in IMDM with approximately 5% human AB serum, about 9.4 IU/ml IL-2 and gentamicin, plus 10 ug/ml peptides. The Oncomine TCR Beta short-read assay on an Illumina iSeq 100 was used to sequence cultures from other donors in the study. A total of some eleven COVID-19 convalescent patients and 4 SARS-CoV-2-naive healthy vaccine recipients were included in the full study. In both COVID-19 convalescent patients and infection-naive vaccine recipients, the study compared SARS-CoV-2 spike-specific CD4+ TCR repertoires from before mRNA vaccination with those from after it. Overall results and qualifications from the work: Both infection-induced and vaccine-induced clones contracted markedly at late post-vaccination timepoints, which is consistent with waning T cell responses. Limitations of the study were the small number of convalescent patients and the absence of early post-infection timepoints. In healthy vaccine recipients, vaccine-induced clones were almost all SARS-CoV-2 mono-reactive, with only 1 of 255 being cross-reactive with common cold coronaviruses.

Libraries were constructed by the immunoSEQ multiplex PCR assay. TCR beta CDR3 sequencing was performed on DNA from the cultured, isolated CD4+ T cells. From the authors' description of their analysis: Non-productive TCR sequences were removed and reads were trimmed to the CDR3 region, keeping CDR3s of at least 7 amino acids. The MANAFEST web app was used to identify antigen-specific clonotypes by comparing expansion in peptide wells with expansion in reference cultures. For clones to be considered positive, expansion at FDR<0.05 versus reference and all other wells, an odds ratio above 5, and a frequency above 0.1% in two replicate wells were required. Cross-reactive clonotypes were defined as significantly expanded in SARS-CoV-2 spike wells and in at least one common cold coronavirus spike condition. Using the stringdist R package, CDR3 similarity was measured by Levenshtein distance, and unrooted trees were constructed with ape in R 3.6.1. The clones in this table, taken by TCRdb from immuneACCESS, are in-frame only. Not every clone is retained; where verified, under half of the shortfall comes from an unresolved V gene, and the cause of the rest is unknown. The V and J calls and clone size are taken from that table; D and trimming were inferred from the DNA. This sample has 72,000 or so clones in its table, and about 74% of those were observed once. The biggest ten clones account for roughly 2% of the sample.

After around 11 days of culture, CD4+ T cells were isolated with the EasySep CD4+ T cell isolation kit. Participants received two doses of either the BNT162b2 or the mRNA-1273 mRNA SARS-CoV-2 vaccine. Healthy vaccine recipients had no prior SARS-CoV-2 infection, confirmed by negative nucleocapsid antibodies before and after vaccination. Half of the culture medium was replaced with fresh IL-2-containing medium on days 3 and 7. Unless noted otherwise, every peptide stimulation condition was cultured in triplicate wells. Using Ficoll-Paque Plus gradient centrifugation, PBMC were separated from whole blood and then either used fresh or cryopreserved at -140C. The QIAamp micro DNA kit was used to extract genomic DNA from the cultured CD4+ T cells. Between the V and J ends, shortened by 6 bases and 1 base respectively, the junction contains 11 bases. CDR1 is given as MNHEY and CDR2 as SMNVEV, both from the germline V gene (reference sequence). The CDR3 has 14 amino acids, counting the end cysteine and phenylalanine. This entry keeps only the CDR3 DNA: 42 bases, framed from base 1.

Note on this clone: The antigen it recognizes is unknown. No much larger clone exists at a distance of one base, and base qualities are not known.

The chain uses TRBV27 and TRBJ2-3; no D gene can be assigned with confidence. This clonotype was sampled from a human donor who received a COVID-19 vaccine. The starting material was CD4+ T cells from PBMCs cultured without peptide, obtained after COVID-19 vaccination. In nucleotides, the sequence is TGTGCCAGCAGCAATAGATTTGGCACAGATACGCAGTATTTT. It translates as CASSNRFGTDTQYF.